This T cell receptor (beta chain) was sequenced for a study of T cell responses to AZD1222 COVID-19 vaccine. Sequencing used immunoSEQ multiplex PCR; TCRdb keeps in-frame clones, though not all of them. This sample has tens of thousands of clones, with 90% to 95% found just once. Study-level points and caveats: Only after the peak T cell response were repertoires sampled.

This clone appeared once. Its specificity is unknown. This material consisted of peripheral blood, taken on day 0 of AZD1222 vaccination. This TCR was recovered from an adult in good health.

CDR3: CASSLGLISTGELFF. As DNA, the CDR3 is TGTGCCAGCAGCTTAGGGCTCATCTCCACCGGGGAGCTGTTTTTT. The chain combines TRBV11-2 with TRBJ2-2; D unclear. Trimming cost V 1 base and J 4 bases, with 10 bases left between them. Germline CDR1 is SGHAT and CDR2 is FQNNGV. The CDR3 is 15 residues long.